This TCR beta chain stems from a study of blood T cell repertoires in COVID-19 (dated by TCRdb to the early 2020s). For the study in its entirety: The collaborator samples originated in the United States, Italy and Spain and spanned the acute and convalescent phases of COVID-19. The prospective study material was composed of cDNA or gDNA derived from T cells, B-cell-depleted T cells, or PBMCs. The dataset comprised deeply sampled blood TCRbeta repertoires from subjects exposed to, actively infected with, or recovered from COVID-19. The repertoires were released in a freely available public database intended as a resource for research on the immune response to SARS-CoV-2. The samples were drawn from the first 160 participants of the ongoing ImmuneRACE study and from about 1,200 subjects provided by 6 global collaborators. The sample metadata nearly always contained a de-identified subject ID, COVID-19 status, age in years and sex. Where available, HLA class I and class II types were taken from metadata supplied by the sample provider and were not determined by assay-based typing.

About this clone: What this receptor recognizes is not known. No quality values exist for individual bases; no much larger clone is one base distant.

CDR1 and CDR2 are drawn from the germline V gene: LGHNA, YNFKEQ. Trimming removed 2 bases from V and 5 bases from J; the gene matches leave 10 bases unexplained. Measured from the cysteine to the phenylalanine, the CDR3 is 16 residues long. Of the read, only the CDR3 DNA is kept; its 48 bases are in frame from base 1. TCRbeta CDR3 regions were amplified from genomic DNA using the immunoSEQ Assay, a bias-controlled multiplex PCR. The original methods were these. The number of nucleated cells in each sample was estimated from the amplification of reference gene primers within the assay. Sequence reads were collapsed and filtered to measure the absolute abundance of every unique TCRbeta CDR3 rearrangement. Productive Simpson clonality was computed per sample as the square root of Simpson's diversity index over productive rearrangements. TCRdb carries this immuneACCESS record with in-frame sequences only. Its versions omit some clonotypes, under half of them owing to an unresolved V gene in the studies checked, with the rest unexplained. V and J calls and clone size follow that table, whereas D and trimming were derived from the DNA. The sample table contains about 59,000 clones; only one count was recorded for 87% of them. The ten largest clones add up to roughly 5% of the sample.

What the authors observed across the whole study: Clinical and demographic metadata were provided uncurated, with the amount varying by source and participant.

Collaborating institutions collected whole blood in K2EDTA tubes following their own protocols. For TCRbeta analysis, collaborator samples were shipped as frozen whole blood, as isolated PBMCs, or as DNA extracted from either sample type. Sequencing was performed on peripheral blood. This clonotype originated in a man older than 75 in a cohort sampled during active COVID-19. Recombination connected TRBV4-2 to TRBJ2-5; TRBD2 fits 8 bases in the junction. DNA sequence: TGTGCCAGCAGCCAATCCGGGACTAGGGTCGGGGAGACCCAGTACTTC. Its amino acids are CASSQSGTRVGETQYF.